This section outlines one T cell receptor (beta chain) sequence together with its context. What it binds is not known. Trimming at V came to 6 bases and at J to 0 bases, leaving 3 bases not matched to a gene. Germline CDR1 reads SNHLY; CDR2 reads FYNNEI. This CDR3 has 14 residues. The entry originates in a study of T cell repertoires in cytomegalovirus infection. Overall study: Through public TCR beta signatures, both CMV infection and matching HLA type were indicated. The study, taken as a whole, reports: Within the response measured ex vivo, HLA-C-restricted CMV-specific TCR beta clonotypes were dominant.

TCRdb fed the reads into MiXCR, producing one record per CDR3 protein. The sample lists roughly 570,000 distinct CDR3 sequences, over 35% occurring once. The sequence came from a human donor in good health (CMV status not recorded). Some clones in this sample may be carry-over from other donors' samples. The sequenced sample was cultured PBMCs, obtained from culture after CMV antigen stimulation. The chain employs TRBV2 and TRBJ2-7; 9 nucleotides align to TRBD2. Written as DNA, the CDR3 is TGTGCCAGCAGGGCGGGAGGGCCCTCCTACGAGCAGTACTTC. It specifies CASRAGGPSYEQYF.